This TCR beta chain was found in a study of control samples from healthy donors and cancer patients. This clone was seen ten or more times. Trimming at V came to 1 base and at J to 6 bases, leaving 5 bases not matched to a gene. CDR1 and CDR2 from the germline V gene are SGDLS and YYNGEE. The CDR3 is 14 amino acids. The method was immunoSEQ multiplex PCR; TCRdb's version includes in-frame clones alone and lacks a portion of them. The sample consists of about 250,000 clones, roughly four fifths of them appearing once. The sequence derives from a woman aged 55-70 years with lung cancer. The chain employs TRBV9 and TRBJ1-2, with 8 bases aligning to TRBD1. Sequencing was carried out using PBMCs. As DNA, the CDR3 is TGTGCCAGCAGCGTATACCAGGGGGCAAATGGCTACACCTTC. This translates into CASSVYQGANGYTF.